This T cell receptor (beta chain) comes out of a study of T cell responses to AZD1222 COVID-19 vaccine. The table came from immunoSEQ multiplex PCR; TCRdb's copy has only in-frame clones and leaves some out. The data show approximately 160,000 clones, with 80% to 95% seen just once and approximately 4.8% held by the top ten. The sequenced sample was peripheral blood, obtained on day 0 of AZD1222 vaccination. The TCR was taken from an adult in good health.

CDR3 in amino acids: CASSLSGTEAFF. The CDR3 DNA sequence: TGTGCCAGCTCCCTTAGCGGCACTGAAGCTTTCTTT. The rearrangement links TRBV18 to TRBJ1-1, with unresolved D. Germline assignment: CDR1 KGHSH and CDR2 LQKENI. This CDR3 has 12 amino acids. V lost 6 bases and J lost 4, with 9 bases in between.